The T cell receptor beta chain described here comes from a study of shared T cell receptors in the human thymus. The table came from immunoSEQ multiplex PCR; TCRdb's copy has only in-frame clones and leaves some out. Of about 660,000 clones listed, 70% to 90% are singletons. The germline V gene encodes CDR1 WSHSY and CDR2 SAAADI. The CDR3 is 13 residues long. J gave up 2 bases and V 4 bases, and 2 bases lay outside the gene matches. This sample also appeared in a second study, on human thymus T cells. That study adds: It was from resections taken during corrective heart surgery that the thymus tissue came.

Sequenced: thymocytes. The receptor comes from a boy under three years old with a congenital heart defect. V usage is TRBV10-2 and J usage is TRBJ2-7, with 7 bases identical to TRBD1. Written as DNA, the CDR3 is TGCGCCAGCAGTGTCGGGACAGCCTACGAGCAGTACTTC. Protein product: CASSVGTAYEQYF.